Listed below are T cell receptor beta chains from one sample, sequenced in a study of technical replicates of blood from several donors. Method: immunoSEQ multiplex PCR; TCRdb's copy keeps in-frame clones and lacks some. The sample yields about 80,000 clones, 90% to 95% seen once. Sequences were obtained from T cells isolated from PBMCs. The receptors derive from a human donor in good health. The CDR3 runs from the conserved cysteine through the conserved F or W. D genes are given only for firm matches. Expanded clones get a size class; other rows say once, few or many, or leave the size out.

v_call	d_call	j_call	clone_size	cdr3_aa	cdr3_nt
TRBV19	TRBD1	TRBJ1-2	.	CASSISGTGVQDYGYTF	TGTGCCAGTAGTATATCGGGGACAGGGGTACAGGACTATGGCTACACCTTC
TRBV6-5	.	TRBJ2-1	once	CASSYSIGGHNEQFF	TGTGCCAGCAGTTACTCGATTGGCGGCCACAATGAGCAGTTCTTC
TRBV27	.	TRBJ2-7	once	CASSEGGYEQYF	TGTGCCAGCAGTGAGGGCGGTTACGAGCAGTACTTC
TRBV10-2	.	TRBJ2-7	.	CASSGGAGGLFEQYF	TGCGCCAGCAGTGGGGGGGCAGGGGGTTTGTTCGAGCAGTACTTC
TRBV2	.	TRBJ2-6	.	CASSETGGGVSGANVLTF	TGTGCCAGCAGTGAAACCGGTGGAGGGGTCTCTGGGGCCAACGTCCTGACTTTC
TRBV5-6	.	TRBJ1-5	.	CASSLGQSNQPQHF	TGTGCCAGCAGCTTGGGACAGAGCAATCAGCCCCAGCATTTT
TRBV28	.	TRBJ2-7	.	CASSSAGEGYEQYF	TGTGCCAGCAGTTCTGCAGGGGAAGGATACGAGCAGTACTTC
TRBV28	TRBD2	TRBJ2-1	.	CASSGTRNTNEQFF	TGTGCCAGCAGCGGGACTAGGAATACCAATGAGCAGTTCTTC
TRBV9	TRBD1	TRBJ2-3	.	CASGQDTDTQYF	TGTGCCAGCGGACAGGACACAGATACGCAGTATTTT
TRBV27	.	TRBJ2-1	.	CASRHLGLYNEQFF	TGTGCCAGCAGGCATCTGGGGCTTTACAATGAGCAGTTCTTC
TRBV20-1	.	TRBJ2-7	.	CSASYFYEQYF	TGCAGTGCTAGCTACTTCTACGAGCAGTACTTC
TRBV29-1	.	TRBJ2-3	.	CSVEGRENTDTQYF	TGCAGCGTTGAAGGTCGCGAGAACACAGATACGCAGTATTTT
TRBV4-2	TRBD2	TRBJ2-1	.	CASSQGTSGSNEQFF	TGTGCCAGCAGCCAAGGGACTAGCGGGAGCAATGAGCAGTTCTTC
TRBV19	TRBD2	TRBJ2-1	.	CATKGVAGGSSYNEQFF	TGTGCCACTAAGGGGGTAGCGGGAGGGAGCTCCTACAATGAGCAGTTCTTC
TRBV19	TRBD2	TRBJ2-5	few	CASSPGLAELTETQYF	TGTGCCAGTAGCCCTGGACTAGCGGAACTAACCGAGACCCAGTACTTC
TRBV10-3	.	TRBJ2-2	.	CAISESGQGKNTGELFF	TGTGCCATCAGTGAGTCGGGGCAGGGAAAGAACACCGGGGAGCTGTTTTTT
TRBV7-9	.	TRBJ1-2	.	CASSLEGMDGYTF	TGTGCCAGCAGCTTGGAGGGAATGGATGGCTACACCTTC
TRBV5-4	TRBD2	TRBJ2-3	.	CASSLQGLAGTDTQYF	TGTGCCAGCAGCTTGCAGGGACTAGCGGGTACAGATACGCAGTATTTT
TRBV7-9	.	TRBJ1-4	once	CASSLDRGYVEKLFF	TGTGCCAGCAGCTTAGATAGGGGCTATGTTGAAAAACTGTTTTTT
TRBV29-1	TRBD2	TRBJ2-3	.	CSVTLAGGDTQYF	TGCAGCGTTACTTTGGCGGGAGGGGATACGCAGTATTTT
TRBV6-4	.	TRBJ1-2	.	CASSGGINYGYTF	TGTGCCAGCAGCGGCGGAATTAACTATGGCTACACCTTC
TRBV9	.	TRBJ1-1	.	CASSVAGLSEAFF	TGTGCCAGCAGCGTAGCAGGGTTGAGTGAAGCTTTCTTT
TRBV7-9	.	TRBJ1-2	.	CASSLQGRDGYTF	TGTGCCAGCAGCTTACAGGGGAGAGATGGCTACACCTTC
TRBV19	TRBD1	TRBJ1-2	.	CASSIALDRANYGYTF	TGTGCCAGTAGTATCGCTCTGGACAGGGCGAACTATGGCTACACCTTC
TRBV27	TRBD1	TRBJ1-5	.	CASSSSTQGAGQPQHF	TGTGCCAGCAGTTCATCGACGCAGGGGGCAGGGCAGCCCCAGCATTTT
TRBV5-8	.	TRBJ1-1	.	CASSLVQAPSLEAFF	TGTGCCAGCAGCTTGGTCCAGGCTCCTTCGCTTGAAGCTTTCTTT
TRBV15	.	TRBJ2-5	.	CATSRSLASSETQYF	TGTGCCACCAGCAGATCGCTCGCTAGTTCAGAGACCCAGTACTTC
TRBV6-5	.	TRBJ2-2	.	CASRDERVTGELFF	TGTGCCAGCAGGGACGAGCGGGTCACCGGGGAGCTGTTTTTT
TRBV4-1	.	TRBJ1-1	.	CASSQVPEINTEAFF	TGCGCCAGCAGCCAAGTACCGGAGATAAACACTGAAGCTTTCTTT